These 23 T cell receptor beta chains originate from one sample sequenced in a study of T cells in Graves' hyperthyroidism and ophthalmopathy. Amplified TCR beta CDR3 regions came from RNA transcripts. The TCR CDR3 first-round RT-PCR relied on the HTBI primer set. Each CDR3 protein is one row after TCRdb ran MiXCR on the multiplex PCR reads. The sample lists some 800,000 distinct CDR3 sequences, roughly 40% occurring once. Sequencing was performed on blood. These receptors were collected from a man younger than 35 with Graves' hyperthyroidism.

The CDR3: CASIRDRGDTEAFF. CDR3 sequence (DNA): TGTGCCAGCATCCGGGACAGGGGCGACACTGAAGCTTTCTTT. The chain joins TRBV12-3 or TRBV12-4 to TRBJ1-1; 10 bases align to TRBD1. The V and J ends lost 7 bases and 3 bases, in that order; junction bases with no gene match: 5. The CDR3 has 14 amino acids.

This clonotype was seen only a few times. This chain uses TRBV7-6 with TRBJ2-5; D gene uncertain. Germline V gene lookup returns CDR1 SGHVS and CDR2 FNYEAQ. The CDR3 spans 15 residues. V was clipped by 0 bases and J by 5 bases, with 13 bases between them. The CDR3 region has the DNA TGTGCCAGCAGCTTAGCGGGATTTTCTGGGGAGACCCAGTACTTC. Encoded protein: CASSLAGFSGETQYF.

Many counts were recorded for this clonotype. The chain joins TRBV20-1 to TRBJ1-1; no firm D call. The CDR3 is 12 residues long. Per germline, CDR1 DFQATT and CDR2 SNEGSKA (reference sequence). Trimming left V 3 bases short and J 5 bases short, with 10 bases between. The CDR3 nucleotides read TGCAGTGCTAGTGCAGACGGGACTGAAGCTTTCTTT. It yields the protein CSASADGTEAFF.

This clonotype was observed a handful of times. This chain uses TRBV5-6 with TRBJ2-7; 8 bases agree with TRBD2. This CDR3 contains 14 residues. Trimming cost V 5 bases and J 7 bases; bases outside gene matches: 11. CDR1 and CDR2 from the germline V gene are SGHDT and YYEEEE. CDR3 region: CASRAGTRRDEQYF. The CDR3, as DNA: TGTGCCAGCAGAGCCGGGACTAGACGGGATGAGCAGTACTTC. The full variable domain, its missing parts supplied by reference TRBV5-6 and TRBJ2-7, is DAGVTQSPTHLIKTRGQQVTLRCSPKSGHDTVSWYQQALGQGPQFIFQYYEEEERQRGNFPDRFSGHQFPNYSSELNVNALLLGDSALYLCASRAGTRRDEQYFGPGTRLTVT.

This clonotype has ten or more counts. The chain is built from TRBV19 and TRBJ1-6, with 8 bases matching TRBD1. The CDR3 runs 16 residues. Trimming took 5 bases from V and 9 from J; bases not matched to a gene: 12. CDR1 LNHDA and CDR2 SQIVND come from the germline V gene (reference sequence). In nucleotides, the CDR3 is TGTGCCAGTAGTGGACCGACAGGGGCGCTAACTTCACCCCTCCACTTT. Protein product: CASSGPTGALTSPLHF.

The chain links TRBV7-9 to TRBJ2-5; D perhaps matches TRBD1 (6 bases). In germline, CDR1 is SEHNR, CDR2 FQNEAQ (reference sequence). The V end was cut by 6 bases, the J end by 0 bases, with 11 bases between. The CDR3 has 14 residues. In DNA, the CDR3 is TGTGCCAGCAGGATCGGGACACACCAAGAGACCCAGTACTTC. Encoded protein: CASRIGTHQETQYF.

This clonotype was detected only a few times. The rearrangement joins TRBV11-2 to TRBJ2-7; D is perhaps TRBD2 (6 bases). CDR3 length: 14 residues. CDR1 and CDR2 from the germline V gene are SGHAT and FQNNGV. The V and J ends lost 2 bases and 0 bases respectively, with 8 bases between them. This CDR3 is CASSLLAYSYEQYF. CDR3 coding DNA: TGTGCCAGCAGCTTACTAGCGTACTCCTACGAGCAGTACTTC.

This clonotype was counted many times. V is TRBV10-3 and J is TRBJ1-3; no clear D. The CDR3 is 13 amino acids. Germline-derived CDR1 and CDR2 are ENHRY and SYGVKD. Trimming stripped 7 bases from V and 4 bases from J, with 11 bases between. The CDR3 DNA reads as TGTGCCATCACTAAGAGCGCCGGAAACACCATATATTTT. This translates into CAITKSAGNTIYF.

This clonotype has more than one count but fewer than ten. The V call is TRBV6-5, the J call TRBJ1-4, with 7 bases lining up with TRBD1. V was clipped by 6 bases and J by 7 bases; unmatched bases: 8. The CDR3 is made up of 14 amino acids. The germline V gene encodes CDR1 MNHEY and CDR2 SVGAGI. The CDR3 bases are TGTGCCAGCAGCCGCGCGACAGGGCTTGAAAAACTGTTTTTT. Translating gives CASSRATGLEKLFF.

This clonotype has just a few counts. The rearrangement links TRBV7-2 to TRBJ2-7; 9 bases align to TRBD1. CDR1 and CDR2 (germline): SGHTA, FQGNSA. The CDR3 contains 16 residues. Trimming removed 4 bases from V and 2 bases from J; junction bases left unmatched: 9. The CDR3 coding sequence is TGTGCCAGCAGCTCAAGCGGGGACAGGGCTCCCTACGAGCAGTACTTC. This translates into CASSSSGDRAPYEQYF. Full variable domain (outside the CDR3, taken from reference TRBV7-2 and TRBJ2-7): GAGVSQSPSNKVTEKGKDVELRCDPISGHTALYWYRQSLGQGLEFLIYFQGNSAPDKSGLPSDRFSAERTGGSVSTLTIQRTQQEDSAVYLCASSSSGDRAPYEQYFGPGTRLTVT.

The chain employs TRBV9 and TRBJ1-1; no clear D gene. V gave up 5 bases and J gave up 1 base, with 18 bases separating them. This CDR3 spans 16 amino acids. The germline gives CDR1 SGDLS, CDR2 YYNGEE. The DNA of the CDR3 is TGTGCCAGCAGTGTCCTCCTGGGCTGGGGGAACACTGAAGCTTTCTTT. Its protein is CASSVLLGWGNTEAFF.

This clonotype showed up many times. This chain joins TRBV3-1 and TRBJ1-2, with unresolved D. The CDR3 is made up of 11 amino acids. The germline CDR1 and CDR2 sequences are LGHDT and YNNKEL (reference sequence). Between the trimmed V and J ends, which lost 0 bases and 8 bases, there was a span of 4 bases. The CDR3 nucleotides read TGTGCCAGCAGCCAAGATTCCGGCTACACCTTC. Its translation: CASSQDSGYTF.

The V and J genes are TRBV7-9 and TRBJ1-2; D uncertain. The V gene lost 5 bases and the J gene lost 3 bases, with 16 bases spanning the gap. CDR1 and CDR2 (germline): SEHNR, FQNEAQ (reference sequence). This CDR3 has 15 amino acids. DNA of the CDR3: TGTGCCAGCAGCCAAGACCCGGGCCGGTACTATGGCTACACCTTC. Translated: CASSQDPGRYYGYTF.

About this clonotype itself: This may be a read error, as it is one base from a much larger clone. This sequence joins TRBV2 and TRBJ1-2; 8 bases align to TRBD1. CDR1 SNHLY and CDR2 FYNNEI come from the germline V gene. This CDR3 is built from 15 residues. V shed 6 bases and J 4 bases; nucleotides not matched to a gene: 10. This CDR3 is CASSLGQDRLYGYTF. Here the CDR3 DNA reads TGTGCCAGCAGCCTGGGACAGGACCGCCTCTATGGCTACACCTTC. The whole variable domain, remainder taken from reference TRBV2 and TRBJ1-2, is EPEVTQTPSHQVTQMGQEVILRCVPISNHLYFYWYRQILGQKVEFLVSFYNNEISEKSEIFDDQFSVERPDGSNFTLKIRSTKLEDSAMYFCASSLGQDRLYGYTFGSGTRLTVV.

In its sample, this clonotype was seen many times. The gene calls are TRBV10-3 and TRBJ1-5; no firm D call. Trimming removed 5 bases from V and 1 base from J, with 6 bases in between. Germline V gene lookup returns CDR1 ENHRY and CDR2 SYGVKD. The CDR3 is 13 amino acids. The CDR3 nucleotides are TGTGCCATCAGTCTAGACAGCAATCAGCCCCAGCATTTT. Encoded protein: CAISLDSNQPQHF.

The CDR3 DNA is TGCAGTGCTAGCGATCGGTCGACTTGGGGCACTGAAGCTTTCTTT. This translates into CSASDRSTWGTEAFF. The chain joins TRBV20-1 to TRBJ1-1; no definite D call. Germline CDR1 reads DFQATT; CDR2 reads SNEGSKA (reference sequence). Trimming cost V 3 bases and J 4 bases, with 18 bases left between them. The CDR3 loop spans 15 amino acids.

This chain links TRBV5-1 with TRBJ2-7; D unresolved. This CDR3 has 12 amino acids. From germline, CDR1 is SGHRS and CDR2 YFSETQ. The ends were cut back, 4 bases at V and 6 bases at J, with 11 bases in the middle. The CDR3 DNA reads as TGCGCCAGCAGCCCCGGGTTACCCGAGCAGTACTTC. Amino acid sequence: CASSPGLPEQYF.

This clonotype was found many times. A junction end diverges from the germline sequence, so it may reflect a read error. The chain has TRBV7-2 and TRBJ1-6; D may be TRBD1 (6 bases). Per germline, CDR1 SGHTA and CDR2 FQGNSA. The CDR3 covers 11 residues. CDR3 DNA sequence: TGTGCCAGCAGCTTGAACAGGGTCCAGATTTTT. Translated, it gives CASSLNRVQIF.

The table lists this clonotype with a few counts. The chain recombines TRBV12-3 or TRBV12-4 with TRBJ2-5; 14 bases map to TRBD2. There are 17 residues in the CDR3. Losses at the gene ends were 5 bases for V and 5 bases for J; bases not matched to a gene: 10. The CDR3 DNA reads TGTGCCAGCAGTCCCAAGGGACTAGCGGGGGCAGGGGAGACCCAGTACTTC. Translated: CASSPKGLAGAGETQYF.

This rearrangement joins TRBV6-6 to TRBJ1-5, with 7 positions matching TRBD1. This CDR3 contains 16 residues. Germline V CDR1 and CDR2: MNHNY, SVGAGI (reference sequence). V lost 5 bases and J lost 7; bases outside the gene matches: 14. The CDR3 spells CASSGRPGAQGQPQHF. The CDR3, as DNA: TGTGCCAGCAGTGGACGACCCGGTGCACAGGGGCAGCCCCAGCATTTT.

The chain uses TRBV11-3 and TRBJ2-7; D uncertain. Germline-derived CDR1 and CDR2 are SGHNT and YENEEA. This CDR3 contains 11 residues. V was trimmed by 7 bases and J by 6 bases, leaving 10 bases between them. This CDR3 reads CASTQGGEQYF. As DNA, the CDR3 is TGTGCCAGCACCCAAGGCGGCGAGCAGTACTTC.

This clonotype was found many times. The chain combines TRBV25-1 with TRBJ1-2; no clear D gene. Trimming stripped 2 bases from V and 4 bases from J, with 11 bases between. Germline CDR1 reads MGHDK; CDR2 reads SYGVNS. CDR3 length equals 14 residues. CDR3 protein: CASSEAQIGYGYTF. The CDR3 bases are TGTGCCAGCAGTGAAGCACAGATTGGCTATGGCTACACCTTC.

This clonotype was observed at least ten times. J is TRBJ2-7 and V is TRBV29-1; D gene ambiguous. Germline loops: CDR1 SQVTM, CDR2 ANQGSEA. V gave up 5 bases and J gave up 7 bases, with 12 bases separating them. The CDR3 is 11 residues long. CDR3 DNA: TGCAGCGTTTCCCACCCCGGGGAGCAGTACTTC. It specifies CSVSHPGEQYF.